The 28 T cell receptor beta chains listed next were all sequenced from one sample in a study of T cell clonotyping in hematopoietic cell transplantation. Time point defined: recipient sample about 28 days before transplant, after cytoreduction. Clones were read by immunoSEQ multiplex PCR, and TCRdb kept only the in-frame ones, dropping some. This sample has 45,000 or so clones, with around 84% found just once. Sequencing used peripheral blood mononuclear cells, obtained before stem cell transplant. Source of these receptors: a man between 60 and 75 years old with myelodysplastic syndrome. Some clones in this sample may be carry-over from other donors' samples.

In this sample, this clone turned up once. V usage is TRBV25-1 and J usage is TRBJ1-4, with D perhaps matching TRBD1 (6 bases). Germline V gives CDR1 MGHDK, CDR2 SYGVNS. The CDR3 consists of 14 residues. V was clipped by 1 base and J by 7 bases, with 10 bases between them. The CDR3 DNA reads TGTGCCAGCAGTGAATCTGGGGGCGGTGAAAAACTGTTTTTT. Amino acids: CASSESGGGEKLFF.

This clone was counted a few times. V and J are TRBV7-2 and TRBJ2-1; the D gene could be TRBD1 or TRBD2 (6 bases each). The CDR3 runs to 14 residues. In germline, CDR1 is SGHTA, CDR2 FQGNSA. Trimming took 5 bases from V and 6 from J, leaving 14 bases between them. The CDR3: CASSPSGAFNEQFF. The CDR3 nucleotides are TGTGCCAGCAGCCCCTCGGGGGCTTTCAATGAGCAGTTCTTC. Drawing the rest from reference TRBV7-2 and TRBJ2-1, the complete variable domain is GAGVSQSPSNKVTEKGKDVELRCDPISGHTALYWYRQSLGQGLEFLIYFQGNSAPDKSGLPSDRFSAERTGGSVSTLTIQRTQQEDSAVYLCASSPSGAFNEQFFGPGTRLTVL.

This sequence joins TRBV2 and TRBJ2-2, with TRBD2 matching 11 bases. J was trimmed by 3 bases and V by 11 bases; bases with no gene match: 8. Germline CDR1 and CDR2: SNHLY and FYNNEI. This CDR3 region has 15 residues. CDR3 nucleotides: TGTGCCGTCCCTAGCGGGGGGTACGACACCGGGGAGCTGTTTTTT. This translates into CAVPSGGYDTGELFF.

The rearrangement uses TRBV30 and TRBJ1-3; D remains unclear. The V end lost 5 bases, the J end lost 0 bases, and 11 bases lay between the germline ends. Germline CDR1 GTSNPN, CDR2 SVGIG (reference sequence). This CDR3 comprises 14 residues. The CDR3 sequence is CAWGPAVSGNTIYF. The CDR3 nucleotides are TGTGCCTGGGGTCCAGCGGTCTCTGGAAACACCATATATTTT. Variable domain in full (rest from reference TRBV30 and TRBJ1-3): SQTIHQWPATLVQPVGSPLSLECTVEGTSNPNLYWYRQAAGRGLQLLFYSVGIGQISSEVPQNLSASRPQDRQFILSSKKLLLSDSGFYLCAWGPAVSGNTIYFGEGSWLTVV.

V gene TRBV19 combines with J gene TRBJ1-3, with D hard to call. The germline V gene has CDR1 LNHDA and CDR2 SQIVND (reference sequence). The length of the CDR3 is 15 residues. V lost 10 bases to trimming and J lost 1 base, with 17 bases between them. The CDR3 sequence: CATSPGIGSGNTIYF. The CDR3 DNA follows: TGTGCCACAAGCCCCGGGATCGGATCTGGAAACACCATATATTTT. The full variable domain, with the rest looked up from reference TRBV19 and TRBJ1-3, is DGGITQSPKYLFRKEGQNVTLSCEQNLNHDAMYWYRQDPGQGLRLIYYSQIVNDFQKGDIAEGYSVSREKKESFPLTVTSAQKNPTAFYLCATSPGIGSGNTIYFGEGSWLTVV.

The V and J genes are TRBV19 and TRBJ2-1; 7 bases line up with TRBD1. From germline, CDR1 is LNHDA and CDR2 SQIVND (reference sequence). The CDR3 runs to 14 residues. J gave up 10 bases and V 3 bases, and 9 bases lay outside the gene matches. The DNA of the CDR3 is TGTGCCAGTAGTATCGCACAGGGGAAAACCGAGCAGTTCTTC. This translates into CASSIAQGKTEQFF. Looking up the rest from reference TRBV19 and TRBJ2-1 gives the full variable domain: DGGITQSPKYLFRKEGQNVTLSCEQNLNHDAMYWYRQDPGQGLRLIYYSQIVNDFQKGDIAEGYSVSREKKESFPLTVTSAQKNPTAFYLCASSIAQGKTEQFFGPGTRLTVL.

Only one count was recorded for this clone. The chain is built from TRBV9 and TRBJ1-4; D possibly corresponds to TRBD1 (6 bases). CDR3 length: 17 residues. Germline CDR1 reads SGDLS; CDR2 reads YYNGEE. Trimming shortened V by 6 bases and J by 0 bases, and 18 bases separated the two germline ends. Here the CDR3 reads CASTPFGGPATNEKLFF. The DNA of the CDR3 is TGTGCCAGCACCCCCTTTGGGGGGCCTGCAACTAATGAAAAACTGTTTTTT.

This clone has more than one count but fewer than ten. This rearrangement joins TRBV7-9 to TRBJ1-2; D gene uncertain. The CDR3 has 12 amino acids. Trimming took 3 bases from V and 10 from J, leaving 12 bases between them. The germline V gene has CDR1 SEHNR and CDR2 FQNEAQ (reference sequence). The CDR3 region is CASSFGRAPYTF. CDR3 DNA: TGTGCCAGCAGCTTTGGACGGGCTCCCTACACCTTC.

The CDR3 spells CASSSSGGIDTQYF. CDR3 in DNA: TGTGCCAGCAGCTCCTCGGGGGGCATAGATACGCAGTATTTT. The chain combines TRBV13 with TRBJ2-3, with a tentative D call TRBD2 (7 bases). Germline lookup yields CDR1 PRHDT and CDR2 FYEKMQ (reference sequence). Trimming shortened V by 4 bases and J by 5 bases, and 13 bases separated the two germline ends. This CDR3 has 14 residues.

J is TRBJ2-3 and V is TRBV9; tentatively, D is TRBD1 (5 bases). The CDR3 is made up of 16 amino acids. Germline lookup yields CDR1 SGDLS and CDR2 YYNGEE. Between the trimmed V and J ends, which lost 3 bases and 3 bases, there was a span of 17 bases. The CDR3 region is CASSAVTAPGTDTQYF. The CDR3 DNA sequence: TGTGCCAGCAGCGCGGTGACAGCCCCCGGGACAGATACGCAGTATTTT.

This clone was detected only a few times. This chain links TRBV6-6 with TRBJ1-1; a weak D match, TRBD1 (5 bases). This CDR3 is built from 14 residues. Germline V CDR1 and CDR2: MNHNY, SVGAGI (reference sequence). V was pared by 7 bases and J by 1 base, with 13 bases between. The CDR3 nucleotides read TGTGCCAGCACCGTCGGGGGGGAGAACACTGAAGCTTTCTTT. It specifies CASTVGGENTEAFF.

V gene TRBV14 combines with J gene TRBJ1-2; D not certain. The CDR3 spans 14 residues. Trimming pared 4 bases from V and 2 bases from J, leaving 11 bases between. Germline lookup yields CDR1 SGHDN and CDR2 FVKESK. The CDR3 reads CASSLRQTNYGYTF. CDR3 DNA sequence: TGTGCCAGCAGCCTGAGGCAGACCAACTATGGCTACACCTTC.

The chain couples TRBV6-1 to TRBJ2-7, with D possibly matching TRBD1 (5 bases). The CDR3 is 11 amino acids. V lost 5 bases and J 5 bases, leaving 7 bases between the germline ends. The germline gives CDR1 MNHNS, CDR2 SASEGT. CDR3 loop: CASSQGHEQYF. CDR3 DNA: TGTGCCAGCAGTCAGGGCCACGAGCAGTACTTC.

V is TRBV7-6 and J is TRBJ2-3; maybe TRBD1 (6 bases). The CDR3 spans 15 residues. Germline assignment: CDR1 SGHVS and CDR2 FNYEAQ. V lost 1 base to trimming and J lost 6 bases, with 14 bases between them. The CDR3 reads CASSLVQGKEDTQYF. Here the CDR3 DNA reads TGTGCCAGCAGCTTAGTTCAGGGGAAAGAGGATACGCAGTATTTT.

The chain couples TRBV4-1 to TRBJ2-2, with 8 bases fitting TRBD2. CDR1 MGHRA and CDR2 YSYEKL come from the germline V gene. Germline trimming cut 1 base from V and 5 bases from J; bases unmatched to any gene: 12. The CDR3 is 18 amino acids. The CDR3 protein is CASSQAFLSGGPTGELFF. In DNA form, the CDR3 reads TGCGCCAGCAGCCAAGCTTTTCTTTCGGGGGGGCCTACCGGGGAGCTGTTTTTT.

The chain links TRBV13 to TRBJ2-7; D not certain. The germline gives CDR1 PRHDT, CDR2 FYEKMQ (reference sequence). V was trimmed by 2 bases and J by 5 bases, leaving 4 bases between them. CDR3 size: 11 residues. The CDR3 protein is CASSLRDEQYF. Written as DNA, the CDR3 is TGTGCCAGCAGCTTAAGGGACGAGCAGTACTTC.

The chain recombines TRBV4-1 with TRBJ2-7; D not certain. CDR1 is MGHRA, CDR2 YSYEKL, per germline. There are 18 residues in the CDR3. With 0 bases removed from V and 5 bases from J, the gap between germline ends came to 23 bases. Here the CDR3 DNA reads TGCGCCAGCAGCCAAGATTTAGGCGGCAGGACCGCATCAAACGAGCAGTACTTC. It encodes CASSQDLGGRTASNEQYF.

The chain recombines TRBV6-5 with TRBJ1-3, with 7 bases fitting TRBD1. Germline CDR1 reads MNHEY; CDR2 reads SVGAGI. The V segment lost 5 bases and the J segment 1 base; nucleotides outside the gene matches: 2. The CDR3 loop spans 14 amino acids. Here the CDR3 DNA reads TGTGCCAGCAGTAACAGGGGTTCTGGAAACACCATATATTTT. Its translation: CASSNRGSGNTIYF.

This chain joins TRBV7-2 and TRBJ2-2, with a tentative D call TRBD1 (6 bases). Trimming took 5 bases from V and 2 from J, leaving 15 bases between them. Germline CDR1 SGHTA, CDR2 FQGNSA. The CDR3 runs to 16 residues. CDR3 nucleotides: TGTGCCAGCAGCCAACAGGGTGTTTCAAACACCGGGGAGCTGTTTTTT. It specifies CASSQQGVSNTGELFF.

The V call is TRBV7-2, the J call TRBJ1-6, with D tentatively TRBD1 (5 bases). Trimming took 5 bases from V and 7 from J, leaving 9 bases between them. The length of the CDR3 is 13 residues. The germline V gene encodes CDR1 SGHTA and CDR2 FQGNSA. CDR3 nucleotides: TGTGCCAGCAGCATAGGGGCAAATTCACCCCTCCACTTT. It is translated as CASSIGANSPLHF.

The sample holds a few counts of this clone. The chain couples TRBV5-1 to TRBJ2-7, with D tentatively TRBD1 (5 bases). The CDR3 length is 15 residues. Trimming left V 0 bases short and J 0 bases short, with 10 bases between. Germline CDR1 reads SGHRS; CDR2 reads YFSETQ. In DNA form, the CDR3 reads TGCGCCAGCAGCTTGGGCGCAGGGCTCTCCTACGAGCAGTACTTC. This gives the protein CASSLGAGLSYEQYF.

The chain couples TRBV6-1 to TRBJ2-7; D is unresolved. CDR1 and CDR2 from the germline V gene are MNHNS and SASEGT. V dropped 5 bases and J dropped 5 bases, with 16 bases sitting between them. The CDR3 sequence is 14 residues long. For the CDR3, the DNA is TGTGCCAGCAGTCTAATCCTCCAGTTAAACGAGCAGTACTTC. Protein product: CASSLILQLNEQYF.

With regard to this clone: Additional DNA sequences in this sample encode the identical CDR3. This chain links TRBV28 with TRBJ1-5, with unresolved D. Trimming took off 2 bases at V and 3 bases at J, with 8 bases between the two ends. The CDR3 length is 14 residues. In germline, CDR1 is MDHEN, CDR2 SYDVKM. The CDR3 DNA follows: TGTGCCAGCAGTTTAGTGGGTTTCAATCAGCCCCAGCATTTT. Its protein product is CASSLVGFNQPQHF.

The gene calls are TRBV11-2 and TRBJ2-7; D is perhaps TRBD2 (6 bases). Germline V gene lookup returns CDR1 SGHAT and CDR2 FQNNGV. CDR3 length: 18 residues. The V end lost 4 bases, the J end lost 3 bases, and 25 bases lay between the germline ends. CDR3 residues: CASSSRGDSSPRVYEQYF. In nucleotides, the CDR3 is TGTGCCAGCAGCTCCCGCGGGGATTCGAGTCCGAGGGTCTACGAGCAGTACTTC. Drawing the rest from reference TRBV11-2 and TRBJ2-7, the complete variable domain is EAGVAQSPRYKIIEKRQSVAFWCNPISGHATLYWYQQILGQGPKLLIQFQNNGVVDDSQLPKDRFSAERLKGVDSTLKIQPAKLEDSAVYLCASSSRGDSSPRVYEQYFGPGTRLTVT.

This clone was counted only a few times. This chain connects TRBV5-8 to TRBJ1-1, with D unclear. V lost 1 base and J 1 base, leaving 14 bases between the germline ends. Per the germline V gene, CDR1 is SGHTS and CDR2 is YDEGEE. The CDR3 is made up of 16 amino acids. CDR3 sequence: CASSLKSLRQNTEAFF. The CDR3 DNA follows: TGTGCCAGCAGCTTGAAATCCCTGCGGCAGAACACTGAAGCTTTCTTT.

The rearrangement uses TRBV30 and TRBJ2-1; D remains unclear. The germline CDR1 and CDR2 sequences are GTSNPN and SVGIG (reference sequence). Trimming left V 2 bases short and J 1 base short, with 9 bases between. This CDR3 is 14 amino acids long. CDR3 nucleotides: TGTGCCTGGAGTAGGGCCCGATCCTACAATGAGCAGTTCTTC. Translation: CAWSRARSYNEQFF.

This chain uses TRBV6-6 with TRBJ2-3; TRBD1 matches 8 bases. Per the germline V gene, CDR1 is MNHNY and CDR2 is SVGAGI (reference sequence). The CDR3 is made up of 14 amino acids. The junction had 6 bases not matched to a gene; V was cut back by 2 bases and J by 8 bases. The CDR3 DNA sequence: TGTGCCAGCAGTTACGAACAGGGGGGTTCTACGCAGTATTTT. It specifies CASSYEQGGSTQYF.

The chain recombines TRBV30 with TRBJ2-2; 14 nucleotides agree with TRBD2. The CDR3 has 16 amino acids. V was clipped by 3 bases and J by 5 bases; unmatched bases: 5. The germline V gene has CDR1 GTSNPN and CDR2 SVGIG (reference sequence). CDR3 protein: CAWRRGLAGATGELFF. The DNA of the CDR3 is TGTGCCTGGAGGAGGGGACTAGCGGGGGCGACCGGGGAGCTGTTTTTT.